This T cell receptor (beta chain) was captured by sequencing in a study of T cell changes during pregnancy in multiple sclerosis. Profiled with immunoSEQ multiplex PCR; TCRdb holds only in-frame clones, not every one. The table records about 66,000 clones, roughly nine tenths of them present only once. Losses at the gene ends were 1 base for V and 4 bases for J; bases not matched to a gene: 5. This CDR3 comprises 15 residues. The germline CDR1 and CDR2 sequences are SEHNR and FQNEAQ (reference sequence). Sequencing used CD8+ T cells from peripheral blood mononuclear cells, obtained before pregnancy. The rearrangement joins TRBV7-9 to TRBJ2-3; TRBD2 aligns across 7 bases. This TCR came from a female donor with multiple sclerosis, enrolled in a pregnancy study. CDR3 loop: CASSLVGGEADTQYF. The CDR3 nucleotides read TGTGCCAGCAGCTTAGTTGGGGGGGAGGCAGATACGCAGTATTTT.